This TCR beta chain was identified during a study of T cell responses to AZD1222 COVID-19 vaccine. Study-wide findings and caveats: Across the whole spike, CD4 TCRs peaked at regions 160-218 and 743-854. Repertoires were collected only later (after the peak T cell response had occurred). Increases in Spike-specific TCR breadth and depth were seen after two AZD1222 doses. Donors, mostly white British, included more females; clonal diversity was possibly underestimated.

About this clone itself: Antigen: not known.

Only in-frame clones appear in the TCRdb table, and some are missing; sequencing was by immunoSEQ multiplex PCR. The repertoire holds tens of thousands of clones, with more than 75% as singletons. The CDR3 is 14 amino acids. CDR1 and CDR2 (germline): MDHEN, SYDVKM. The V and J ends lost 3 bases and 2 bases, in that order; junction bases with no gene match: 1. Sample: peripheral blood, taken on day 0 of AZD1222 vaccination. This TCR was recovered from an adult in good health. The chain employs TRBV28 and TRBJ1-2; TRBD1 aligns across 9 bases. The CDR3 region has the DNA TGTGCCAGCAGTTTCGGACAGGGGAACTATGGCTACACCTTC. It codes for CASSFGQGNYGYTF.